Listed below are T cell receptor beta chains from one sample, sequenced in a study of liver allograft versus peripheral blood T cells. TCRdb reprocessed the reads with MiXCR, giving one entry per CDR3 protein. This table has under 15,000 distinct CDR3 sequences, 15% to 20% appearing once. The receptor set was obtained from a human patient who had a liver transplant. Some T cells may be the graft donor's. The CDR3 runs from the conserved cysteine through the conserved F or W. D genes are given only for firm matches. Rows may omit the clone size; those that give it use once, few, many or a size class.

V,D,J,size,CDR3,DNA
TRBV19,.,TRBJ1-4,many,CASSIGRQDPEKLFF,TGTGCCAGTAGTATAGGTCGGCAGGACCCTGAAAAACTGTTTTTT
TRBV10-3,.,TRBJ2-3,.,CAIRQLETHTQYF,TGTGCCATCAGACAGTTAGAAACTCATACGCAGTATTTT
TRBV5-4,TRBD2,TRBJ2-5,many,CASSPGLAGVETQYF,TGTGCCAGCAGCCCCGGACTAGCGGGGGTCGAGACCCAGTACTTC
TRBV10-3,TRBD2,TRBJ2-5,many,CAISGGVQETQYF,TGTGCCATCAGCGGGGGGGTACAAGAGACCCAGTACTTC
TRBV28,.,TRBJ1-4,.,CASSPDSTNEKLFF,TGTGCCAGCAGCCCCGATTCAACTAATGAAAAACTGTTTTTT
TRBV5-6,.,TRBJ2-5,many,CASSLGVGRGETQYF,TGTGCCAGCAGCTTGGGGGTGGGGCGGGGAGAGACCCAGTACTTC
TRBV29-1,.,TRBJ1-5,medium-sized,CSVQDSIRQPQHF,TGCAGCGTCCAGGACAGCATCCGTCAGCCCCAGCATTTT
TRBV7-2,.,TRBJ2-1,many,CASSLYKLLSGNEQFF,TGTGCCAGCAGCTTATACAAGCTTCTCTCGGGCAATGAGCAGTTCTTC
TRBV7-2,.,TRBJ2-5,medium-sized,CASSFRTGGETQYF,TGTGCCAGCAGCTTCAGGACCGGAGGAGAGACCCAGTACTTC
TRBV7-2,TRBD1,TRBJ1-2,medium-sized,CASSSSGGLYGYTF,TGTGCCAGCAGCTCATCAGGGGGCTTGTATGGCTACACCTTC
TRBV6-1,.,TRBJ1-1,medium-sized,CASPVKGGQNTEAFF,TGTGCCAGCCCCGTTAAAGGAGGTCAGAACACTGAAGCTTTCTTT
TRBV20-1,TRBD2,TRBJ2-3,.,CVAGLAGGGDTQYF,TGTGTCGCGGGACTAGCGGGGGGGGGGGATACGCAGTATTTT
TRBV7-2,TRBD1,TRBJ1-2,medium-sized,CATGAAGGAYGYTF,TGTGCCACCGGCGCCGCAGGGGGCGCGTATGGCTACACCTTC
TRBV20-1,.,TRBJ1-1,.,CSAIYTEAFF,TGCAGTGCTATTTACACTGAAGCTTTCTTT
TRBV20-1,TRBD1,TRBJ1-2,.,CSAQPGTGNGYTF,TGCAGTGCCCAGCCAGGGACAGGGAATGGCTACACCTTC
TRBV6-5,.,TRBJ1-6,many,CASSYSRVGGINSPLHF,TGTGCCAGCAGTTACTCGCGAGTTGGGGGGATAAATTCACCCCTCCACTTT
TRBV6-2/TRBV6-3,.,TRBJ2-5,many,CASSGLGETQYF,TGTGCCAGCAGCGGGTTAGGGGAGACCCAGTACTTC
TRBV20-1,.,TRBJ2-6,.,CSARLSGANVLTF,TGCAGTGCGCGCCTCTCTGGGGCCAACGTCCTGACTTTC
TRBV12-3/TRBV12-4,TRBD1,TRBJ2-5,.,CASSFQGVETQYF,TGTGCCAGCAGTTTCCAGGGGGTGGAGACCCAGTACTTC
TRBV5-6,.,TRBJ2-7,.,CASGFGTPKSGEQYF,TGTGCCAGCGGCTTCGGGACTCCCAAATCGGGGGAGCAGTACTTC
TRBV11-2,.,TRBJ2-1,few,CASRGTYNEQFF,TGTGCCAGCAGAGGGACTTACAATGAGCAGTTCTTC
TRBV30,TRBD1,TRBJ1-6,.,CAWIRGTGNSPLHF,TGTGCCTGGATCCGGGGGACAGGGAACTCACCCCTCCACTTT
TRBV9,TRBD2,TRBJ2-3,.,CASSEDWASGSPDTQYF,TGTGCCAGCAGCGAGGATTGGGCTAGCGGGAGCCCAGATACGCAGTATTTT
TRBV30,.,TRBJ1-2,few,CAWSIQLGNYGYTF,TGTGCCTGGAGTATACAGTTGGGAAACTATGGCTACACCTTC
TRBV6-2/TRBV6-3,.,TRBJ1-2,medium-sized,CASSRLRVGNYGYTF,TGTGCCAGCAGTCGCCTCAGGGTAGGGAACTATGGCTACACCTTC
TRBV11-1,.,TRBJ1-3,.,CASSFRGAGNTIYF,TGTGCCAGCAGCTTCAGGGGCGCTGGAAACACCATATATTTT
TRBV28,.,TRBJ1-2,.,CASSSGTDYGYTF,TGTGCCAGCAGTTCCGGGACGGACTATGGCTACACCTTC
TRBV7-9,TRBD1,TRBJ2-4,.,CASSTTAGTGVIQYF,TGTGCCAGCAGCACGACCGCCGGGACAGGGGTCATTCAGTACTTC
TRBV20-1,.,TRBJ1-6,.,CSALRDWNSPLHF,TGCAGTGCCTTGAGAGACTGGAATTCACCCCTCCACTTT
TRBV12-3/TRBV12-4,.,TRBJ2-4,.,CASSQTGLKNIQYF,TGTGCCAGCAGTCAAACAGGTTTAAAAAACATTCAGTACTTC
TRBV12-3/TRBV12-4,TRBD2,TRBJ2-3,.,CASSSTGGSTDTQYF,TGTGCCAGCAGTTCTACGGGGGGGAGCACAGATACGCAGTATTTT
TRBV27,TRBD1,TRBJ1-6,.,CASSLRDRDNSPLHF,TGTGCCAGCAGTTTAAGGGACAGAGATAATTCACCCCTCCACTTT
TRBV7-2,.,TRBJ2-3,many,CASSQKTDTQYF,TGTGCCAGCAGCCAAAAGACAGATACGCAGTATTTT
TRBV6-1,TRBD2,TRBJ2-5,many,CASYRTSGGWLQETQYF,TGTGCCAGCTATCGGACTAGCGGGGGATGGCTCCAAGAGACCCAGTACTTC
TRBV20-1,.,TRBJ1-5,few,CSAQTPEGQPQHF,TGCAGTGCCCAGACCCCAGAGGGTCAGCCCCAGCATTTT
TRBV28,TRBD1,TRBJ1-6,few,CASNRQGRQEPLHF,TGTGCCAGCAACCGACAGGGGCGCCAAGAACCCCTCCACTTT
TRBV27,.,TRBJ2-2,medium-sized,CASSPPRTVYANTGELFF,TGTGCCAGCAGTCCGCCCCGGACAGTCTACGCGAACACCGGGGAGCTGTTTTTT
TRBV7-2,.,TRBJ2-5,medium-sized,CASSLEYRGGETQYF,TGTGCCAGCAGCTTAGAGTACAGGGGAGGGGAGACCCAGTACTTC
TRBV19,.,TRBJ2-2,few,CASRDKNTGELFF,TGTGCCAGTAGAGACAAAAACACCGGGGAGCTGTTTTTT
TRBV18,.,TRBJ2-7,few,CASSPTGTLGLYEQYF,TGTGCCAGCTCACCTACAGGGACCCTTGGGCTCTACGAGCAGTACTTC
TRBV12-3/TRBV12-4,.,TRBJ2-7,.,CASRRSDKFEQYF,TGTGCCAGCAGGCGATCAGACAAATTCGAGCAGTACTTC
TRBV29-1,.,TRBJ2-5,medium-sized,CSVVTVGETQYF,TGCAGCGTTGTTACGGTCGGGGAGACCCAGTACTTC
TRBV27,TRBD2,TRBJ2-1,few,CASSRRGGHGSYNEQFF,TGTGCCAGCAGTCGCCGGGGGGGGCATGGCTCCTACAATGAGCAGTTCTTC
TRBV7-2,.,TRBJ2-2,medium-sized,CASSLDGGLSTGELFF,TGTGCCAGCAGCTTAGACGGGGGGCTTAGCACCGGGGAGCTGTTTTTT
TRBV5-4,TRBD2,TRBJ2-3,few,CASSSPSGSRDTQYF,TGTGCCAGCAGCTCCCCTAGCGGGAGTCGGGATACGCAGTATTTT
TRBV7-2,.,TRBJ1-2,many,CASSLNEVGYTF,TGTGCCAGCAGCTTAAATGAGGTGGGCTACACCTTC